This passage covers 32 T cell receptor beta chains from one sample sequenced in a study of blood T cells in healthy people across ages. Sample-barcoded 5' priming and a J-beta primer mix drove a second PCR of roughly 6 to 12 cycles. TCRdb analysed the 5' RACE reads with MiXCR anew, one entry per CDR3 protein. The sample lists some 1,000,000 distinct CDR3 sequences, roughly 24% occurring once. This sample also appeared in a second study, on T cells of mothers and their children.

Sequencing used blood. The receptors were gathered from a girl aged 2-10 years in good health.

This sequence joins TRBV6-6 and TRBJ2-7, with a weak D call TRBD1 (5 bases). Germline CDR1 reads MNHNY; CDR2 reads SVGAGI (reference sequence). This CDR3 is built from 14 residues. The V end was cut by 7 bases, the J end by 5 bases, with 18 bases between. The CDR3 sequence is CASTDLGLSNEQYF. The CDR3 nucleotides are TGTGCCAGCACTGATTTGGGGCTTTCAAACGAGCAGTACTTC.

The rearrangement links TRBV9 to TRBJ2-5; 13 positions agree with TRBD2. The better agreement between TRBJ2-1 and the DNA end casts doubt on the J call. The CDR3 runs 17 residues. CDR1 is SGDLS, CDR2 YYNGEE, per germline. The CDR3 loop reads CASSVELGLAGDNEQFF. The CDR3 DNA is TGTGCCAGCAGCGTAGAGTTAGGACTAGCGGGGGACAATGAGCAGTTCTTC.

This clonotype was counted ten times or more. V gene TRBV4-1 combines with J gene TRBJ2-7, with a tentative D call TRBD1 (6 bases). Trimming cost V 2 bases and J 1 base, with 9 bases left between them. In germline, CDR1 is MGHRA, CDR2 YSYEKL. This CDR3 has 14 residues. The CDR3 sequence: CASSQPTGSYEQYF. The CDR3 DNA sequence: TGCGCCAGCAGCCAACCGACAGGTTCCTACGAGCAGTACTTC.

This clonotype was recorded a few times. This sequence joins TRBV7-9 and TRBJ2-5; 7 bases fit TRBD1. Germline V gene data show CDR1 as SEHNR and CDR2 as FQNEAQ (reference sequence). There are 16 residues in the CDR3. Unmatched junction bases numbered 14, after V lost 5 bases and J lost 5 bases. Here the CDR3 DNA reads TGTGCCAGCAGCCCGACCCCGACAGGGAAGAGGGAGACCCAGTACTTC. It encodes CASSPTPTGKRETQYF.

This chain connects TRBV3-1 to TRBJ2-1, with a tentative D call TRBD2 (5 bases). V lost 3 bases, J lost 2 bases, and 11 bases lay in between. Germline V gene sequence: CDR1 LGHDT, CDR2 YNNKEL (reference sequence). The CDR3 has 15 amino acids. The CDR3 loop reads CASSQGASTYNEQFF. CDR3 coding DNA: TGTGCCAGCAGCCAGGGAGCTAGCACCTACAATGAGCAGTTCTTC.

In regard to this clonotype: At one end, the junction sequence differs from germline, possibly due to a read error. The J gene is TRBJ2-3, the V gene TRBV6-1; no clear D gene. Germline CDR1 is MNHNS and CDR2 is SASEGT. This CDR3 has 15 residues. The CDR3 DNA reads as TGTGCCGGCAGTTATCACCTTCGACACACAGATACGCAGTATTTT. Its translation: CAGSYHLRHTDTQYF.

This clonotype was seen repeatedly, ten times or more. This chain uses TRBV4-3 with TRBJ2-3; weak D call: TRBD2 (5 bases). Germline V gene sequence: CDR1 LGHNA, CDR2 YSLEER. Trimming took 5 bases from V and 1 from J, leaving 10 bases between them. CDR3 length: 14 amino acids. The CDR3 protein is CASSTGVRTDTQYF. DNA of the CDR3: TGCGCCAGCAGCACCGGGGTCCGCACAGATACGCAGTATTTT.

At least ten counts were recorded for this clonotype. The rearrangement joins TRBV12-3 or TRBV12-4 to TRBJ1-5; the D gene is possibly TRBD1 (5 bases). The CDR3 sequence is 15 residues long. V was shortened by 2 bases and J by 0 bases, with 8 bases between the two germline ends. The CDR3 spells CASSLRGYSNQPQHF. The DNA of the CDR3 is TGTGCCAGCAGTTTAAGGGGTTATAGCAATCAGCCCCAGCATTTT.

The CDR3 DNA sequence: TGCAGCGCAGAAGGTACCTCGGGATACGAGCAGTACTTC. Amino acid sequence: CSAEGTSGYEQYF. The chain carries TRBV29-1 and TRBJ2-7; a possible D gene is TRBD2 (5 bases). The CDR3 covers 13 residues. The V and J ends lost 7 bases and 4 bases respectively, with 17 bases between them. Per germline, CDR1 SQVTM and CDR2 ANQGSEA.

A few counts support this clonotype. The chain couples TRBV28 to TRBJ1-4, with D possibly TRBD1 on 6 matching bases. V was pared by 6 bases and J by 9 bases, with 11 bases between. Germline V lookup: CDR1 MDHEN, CDR2 SYDVKM. The CDR3 sequence is 12 residues long. The CDR3 bases are TGTGCCAGCAGACCAACAGGGAAAAAACTGTTTTTT. Protein: CASRPTGKKLFF.

Only a few counts were recorded for this clonotype. V and J are TRBV2 and TRBJ1-1; D call uncertain. The CDR3 length is 13 residues. Germline loops: CDR1 SNHLY, CDR2 FYNNEI. V was trimmed by 7 bases and J by 1 base, leaving 10 bases between them. Here the CDR3 reads CASKPGPNTEAFF. CDR3 sequence (DNA): TGTGCCAGCAAACCAGGACCGAACACTGAAGCTTTCTTT.

The chain joins TRBV4-1 to TRBJ2-5; possibly TRBD1 for D (6 bases). V shed 2 bases and J shed 5 bases, with 12 bases lying between them. The CDR3 is 14 residues long. Germline loops: CDR1 MGHRA, CDR2 YSYEKL. The chain's CDR3 is CASSQPTGDETQYF. CDR3 nucleotides: TGCGCCAGCAGCCAACCGACAGGTGACGAGACCCAGTACTTC.

The rearrangement uses TRBV15 and TRBJ2-1; D gene ambiguous. Germline lookup yields CDR1 LNHNV and CDR2 YYDKDF (reference sequence). The CDR3 sequence is 12 residues long. Trimming shortened V by 1 base and J by 6 bases, and 4 bases separated the two germline ends. CDR3 region: CATSRVFNEQFF. CDR3 coding DNA: TGTGCCACCAGCAGAGTGTTCAATGAGCAGTTCTTC.

The rearrangement links TRBV6-5 to TRBJ2-5; no clear D. The DNA end is more similar to TRBJ2-7, so the J call may be wrong. There are 13 residues in the CDR3. CDR1 and CDR2 (germline): MNHEY, SVGAGI. This CDR3 reads CASRGPDLYEQYF. CDR3 nucleotides: TGTGCCAGCAGAGGTCCGGACCTCTACGAGCAGTACTTC.

V and J are TRBV7-2 and TRBJ1-6; 9 bases align to TRBD1. Per germline, CDR1 SGHTA and CDR2 FQGNSA. V gave up 3 bases and J gave up 10 bases; unmatched junction bases: 7. The CDR3 consists of 15 residues. The CDR3 nucleotides read TGTGCCAGCAGCTTGGGGGACAGGGAGGGGTCACCCCTCCACTTT. Encoded protein: CASSLGDREGSPLHF.

This clonotype came up a few times. The chain combines TRBV12-3 or TRBV12-4 with TRBJ1-1, with D maybe TRBD1 (5 bases). Trimming pared 3 bases from V and 1 base from J, leaving 9 bases between. CDR3 length: 14 amino acids. The CDR3 reads CASSFTGRNTEAFF. The CDR3 nucleotides are TGTGCCAGCAGTTTTACAGGAAGGAACACTGAAGCTTTCTTT.

The chain combines TRBV20-1 with TRBJ1-1; D is possibly TRBD1 (6 bases). This CDR3 region has 17 residues. With 1 base removed from V and 0 bases from J, the gap between germline ends came to 18 bases. CDR1 is DFQATT and CDR2 is SNEGSKA in the germline V gene (reference sequence). The CDR3 DNA sequence: TGCAGTGCTAGAGTCTTAGCGGGGGGGCCGATGAACACTGAAGCTTTCTTT. Translating gives CSARVLAGGPMNTEAFF.

A few counts support this clonotype. This chain connects TRBV5-1 to TRBJ2-7; 9 bases agree with TRBD1. The CDR3 totals 17 residues. Germline CDR1 reads SGHRS; CDR2 reads YFSETQ. V dropped 4 bases and J dropped 5; count of bases not matched to a gene: 16. Written as DNA, the CDR3 is TGCGCCAGCAGCCTCCTATCAACCGGGACAGGGAGTGACGAGCAGTACTTC. As protein: CASSLLSTGTGSDEQYF.

The V gene is TRBV10-3, the J gene TRBJ2-1, with D tentatively TRBD1 (6 bases). The CDR3 loop spans 15 amino acids. CDR1 is ENHRY and CDR2 is SYGVKD in the germline V gene. V lost 2 bases to trimming and J lost 0 bases, with 8 bases between them. The CDR3 nucleotides read TGTGCCATCAGTGAGGAGGACAGCTCCTACAATGAGCAGTTCTTC. Residues: CAISEEDSSYNEQFF.

This clonotype came up a few times. The chain links TRBV12-3 or TRBV12-4 to TRBJ2-1; maybe TRBD2 (6 bases). Trimming shortened V by 3 bases and J by 1 base, and 19 bases separated the two germline ends. The CDR3 runs to 18 residues. Here the CDR3 DNA reads TGTGCCAGCAGTTTTGACGGCCCCGGGGGTCGGTCCTACAATGAGCAGTTCTTC. Translating it yields CASSFDGPGGRSYNEQFF.

The chain couples TRBV21-1 to TRBJ1-5; the table's D call, TRBD1, was not checked against the DNA. TRBV21-1 is labeled a pseudogene. The CDR3 is 16 amino acids. The CDR3 loop is CASISGRTGWLSKRAF. In nucleotides, the CDR3 is TGTGCCAGCATCTCCGGACGGACAGGGTGGCTATCAAAGCGGGCTTTT.

Concerning this clonotype: The CDR3 carries no conserved terminal phenylalanine or tryptophan, so it likely arises from a read error. Here the CDR3 DNA reads TGTGCCAGCAGCTTAGGGGGGGTCCATGAGCAGTTCCTC. Translation gives CASSLGGVHEQFL. V is TRBV7-2 and J is TRBJ2-1; perhaps TRBD2 as D (6 bases). The germline V gene encodes CDR1 SGHTA and CDR2 FQGNSA. The CDR3 sequence is 13 residues long. V shed 1 base and J shed 8 bases, with 9 bases lying between them.

This chain uses TRBV10-3 with TRBJ1-2; TRBD1 is a possible D gene (5 bases). The CDR3 is 15 residues long. The germline V gene has CDR1 ENHRY and CDR2 SYGVKD. V was pared by 0 bases and J by 4 bases, with 12 bases between. The CDR3 nucleotides are TGTGCCATCAGTGAGTCGGGGGGAGTGGCCTATGGCTACACCTTC. Residues: CAISESGGVAYGYTF.

The rearrangement links TRBV3-1 to TRBJ2-1, with D perhaps matching TRBD2 (6 bases). The J call is uncertain, as TRBJ2-7 better fits the DNA end. The CDR3 loop spans 13 amino acids. CDR1 is LGHDT, CDR2 YNNKEL, per germline (reference sequence). CDR3 sequence: CASSQVLANEQYF. The CDR3 nucleotides read TGTGCCAGCAGCCAAGTGCTAGCGAACGAGCAGTACTTC.

The rearrangement links TRBV7-9 to TRBJ1-1, with D hard to call. The CDR3 is 15 residues long. Germline assignment: CDR1 SEHNR and CDR2 FQNEAQ (reference sequence). V dropped 5 bases and J dropped 0 bases, with 13 bases sitting between them. The CDR3 DNA sequence: TGTGCCAGCAGCCGAACTCTAACAGTGAACACTGAAGCTTTCTTT. Its protein product is CASSRTLTVNTEAFF.

This chain uses TRBV28 with TRBJ1-5; D is undetermined. V dropped 5 bases and J dropped 3 bases, with 11 bases sitting between them. The CDR3 totals 14 residues. Germline V lookup: CDR1 MDHEN, CDR2 SYDVKM. The CDR3, as DNA: TGTGCCAGCAGTCGAATGTTTTACAATCAGCCCCAGCATTTT. This translates into CASSRMFYNQPQHF.

J is TRBJ1-2 and V is TRBV14; 7 bases are shared with TRBD1. V shed 3 bases, J shed 0 bases, and the junction held 10 bases outside the gene matches. This CDR3 is 17 amino acids long. Per germline, CDR1 SGHDN and CDR2 FVKESK. The CDR3 sequence: CASSQGFTGQPNYGYTF. DNA for the CDR3: TGTGCCAGCAGCCAGGGGTTCACGGGACAGCCTAACTATGGCTACACCTTC.

This sequence joins TRBV7-9 and TRBJ2-7, with TRBD1 identical over 7 bases. This CDR3 contains 15 residues. Unmatched junction bases numbered 7, after V lost 3 bases and J lost 2 bases. CDR1 is SEHNR, CDR2 FQNEAQ, per germline (reference sequence). This CDR3 is CASSLLRQGPYEQYF. In DNA, the CDR3 is TGTGCCAGCAGCTTGCTCAGACAGGGTCCCTACGAGCAGTACTTC.

The chain links TRBV6-2 or TRBV6-3 to TRBJ2-1; tentative D call: TRBD1 (5 bases). The J call is uncertain, as TRBJ2-5 better fits the DNA end. This CDR3 has 16 amino acids. Germline V gene lookup returns CDR1 MNHEY and CDR2 SVGEGT. The CDR3 DNA reads TGTGCCAGCAGTTACCCTCAGGGTCACATCGGGGAGACCCAGTACTTC. This encodes CASSYPQGHIGETQYF.

The chain links TRBV2 to TRBJ2-1; 10 bases agree with TRBD2. The ends lost 11 bases at V and 6 bases at J; junction bases unmatched: 7. There are 13 residues in the CDR3. The germline V gene encodes CDR1 SNHLY and CDR2 FYNNEI. CDR3 in amino acids: CAASGRDSNEQFF. DNA for the CDR3: TGTGCCGCTAGCGGGAGAGATAGCAATGAGCAGTTCTTC.

The J gene is TRBJ1-2, the V gene TRBV24-1; weak D call: TRBD1 (6 bases). CDR1 KGHDR and CDR2 SFDVKD come from the germline V gene. V dropped 3 bases and J dropped 3 bases, with 10 bases sitting between them. There are 14 residues in the CDR3. The CDR3: CATSDNREHYGYTF. The DNA of the CDR3 is TGTGCCACCAGTGATAACAGGGAGCACTATGGCTACACCTTC.

The rearrangement links TRBV6-2 or TRBV6-3 to TRBJ1-2; D is possibly TRBD1 (5 bases). This CDR3 has 12 amino acids. V lost 5 bases and J lost 7, with 11 bases in between. The germline CDR1 and CDR2 sequences are MNHEY and SVGEGT. CDR3 bases: TGTGCCAGCAGTCAGACAGAGTGTGGCTACACCTTC. Translation gives CASSQTECGYTF.